This is a list of T cell receptor beta chains from one sample in a study of Ad26.COV2.S vaccination and SARS-CoV-2 variants. Using immunoSEQ multiplex PCR, the repertoire was profiled, and TCRdb retains in-frame clones only, with some absent. The sample lists roughly 320,000 clones, around four fifths seen once, with approximately 2.1% in the top ten. The source was peripheral blood, collected in a trial of Ad26.COV2.S vaccine versus placebo. The receptors come from a person aged 18-65 years who received the Ad26.COV2.S COVID-19 vaccine or a placebo. Both conserved end residues are part of each CDR3. Fields, in order: clone size, D gene, J gene, V gene, CDR3 DNA, CDR3 protein. The D gene is left open where the match is weak. Clone size is stated in some rows and not others, as once, few, many or a class when expanded.

clone_size: NA
d_call: NA
j_call: TRBJ1-5
v_call: TRBV7-8
cdr3_nt: TGTGCCAGCAGCCCTAGACAGAGATATAGCAATCAGCCCCAGCATTTT
cdr3_aa: CASSPRQRYSNQPQHF

clone_size: few
d_call: NA
j_call: TRBJ2-7
v_call: TRBV4-2
cdr3_nt: TGTGCCAGCAGCCTGCAGACCGGGACACAGTCTAACGAGCAGTACTTC
cdr3_aa: CASSLQTGTQSNEQYF

clone_size: NA
d_call: NA
j_call: TRBJ2-5
v_call: TRBV5-1
cdr3_nt: TGCGCCAGCAGCTTCCAACCCCAAGAGACCCAGTACTTC
cdr3_aa: CASSFQPQETQYF

clone_size: NA
d_call: NA
j_call: TRBJ1-1
v_call: TRBV6-5
cdr3_nt: TGTGCCAGCAGTCCCCGCGGGGACACTGAAGCTTTCTTT
cdr3_aa: CASSPRGDTEAFF

clone_size: NA
d_call: NA
j_call: TRBJ2-2
v_call: TRBV2
cdr3_nt: TGTGCCAGCAGGAACGGGAATTGGCGGGGGGAGCTGTTTTTT
cdr3_aa: CASRNGNWRGELFF

clone_size: NA
d_call: NA
j_call: TRBJ1-6
v_call: TRBV30
cdr3_nt: TGTGCCTGGACAGTAGGGTCCGGATCACCCCTCCACTTT
cdr3_aa: CAWTVGSGSPLHF

clone_size: few
d_call: TRBD1
j_call: TRBJ1-2
v_call: TRBV29-1
cdr3_nt: TGCAGCGTCTTCGTCCCGGGACAGGGGATCAGCTATGGCTACACCTTC
cdr3_aa: CSVFVPGQGISYGYTF

clone_size: NA
d_call: NA
j_call: TRBJ1-1
v_call: TRBV19
cdr3_nt: TGTGCCAGTAACCACGGACAGCCCCACGGGGACACTGAAGCTTTCTTT
cdr3_aa: CASNHGQPHGDTEAFF

clone_size: NA
d_call: NA
j_call: TRBJ1-4
v_call: TRBV7-9
cdr3_nt: TGTGCCAGCGGCCCGGGGGATGAAAAACTGTTTTTT
cdr3_aa: CASGPGDEKLFF

clone_size: NA
d_call: TRBD2
j_call: TRBJ2-7
v_call: TRBV4-2
cdr3_nt: TGTGCCAGCAGCCAACAGCATAGCGGGGGGGACTCCTACGAGCAGTACTTC
cdr3_aa: CASSQQHSGGDSYEQYF

clone_size: NA
d_call: NA
j_call: TRBJ1-1
v_call: TRBV5-5
cdr3_nt: TGTGCCAGCAGCGGGTTGGGGAATTGGGCTTTCTTT
cdr3_aa: CASSGLGNWAFF

clone_size: NA
d_call: NA
j_call: TRBJ2-1
v_call: TRBV6-5
cdr3_nt: TGTGCCAGCACTACGACAGGACACAATGAGCAGTTCTTC
cdr3_aa: CASTTTGHNEQFF

clone_size: many
d_call: NA
j_call: TRBJ1-2
v_call: TRBV7-2
cdr3_nt: TGTGCCAGCAGCTCCCCTGAGAGGGGGGGGCGGTGGGGATATGGCTACACCTTC
cdr3_aa: CASSSPERGGRWGYGYTF

clone_size: NA
d_call: TRBD1
j_call: TRBJ2-5
v_call: TRBV11-3
cdr3_nt: TGTGCCAGCAGCCCCCGGACAGGGGGCATGAAGACCCAGTACTTC
cdr3_aa: CASSPRTGGMKTQYF

clone_size: NA
d_call: TRBD1
j_call: TRBJ1-5
v_call: TRBV4-1
cdr3_nt: TGCGCCAGCAGCCCCGACAGGGGTGGAGGGCAGCCCCAGCATTTT
cdr3_aa: CASSPDRGGGQPQHF

clone_size: NA
d_call: NA
j_call: TRBJ2-3
v_call: TRBV30
cdr3_nt: TGTGCCTGGAGGGCCCGGGGGACCGCCCTTTGGTCCGATACGCAGTATTTT
cdr3_aa: CAWRARGTALWSDTQYF

clone_size: NA
d_call: TRBD2
j_call: TRBJ2-5
v_call: TRBV27
cdr3_nt: TGTGCCAGCAGTCCATTTCGGCTAGCGGGGGGGGAGACCCAGTACTTC
cdr3_aa: CASSPFRLAGGETQYF

clone_size: once
d_call: NA
j_call: TRBJ1-1
v_call: TRBV6-5
cdr3_nt: TGTGCCAGCAGTTACTCGATTAGGAGCACTGAAGCTTTCTTT
cdr3_aa: CASSYSIRSTEAFF

clone_size: NA
d_call: NA
j_call: TRBJ1-1
v_call: TRBV5-1
cdr3_nt: TGCGCCAGCAGCTTGGAGGGCAGGGGGAACACTGAAGCTTTCTTT
cdr3_aa: CASSLEGRGNTEAFF

clone_size: once
d_call: NA
j_call: TRBJ1-5
v_call: TRBV28
cdr3_nt: TGTGCCAGCAGTTTAAGGTCCCTGGTAGGGAATAGCAATCAGCCCCAGCATTTT
cdr3_aa: CASSLRSLVGNSNQPQHF

clone_size: NA
d_call: TRBD1
j_call: TRBJ1-2
v_call: TRBV5-6
cdr3_nt: TGTGCCAGCAGTCAAAAATACAGGGGGAACTATGGCTACACCTTC
cdr3_aa: CASSQKYRGNYGYTF

clone_size: NA
d_call: NA
j_call: TRBJ1-5
v_call: TRBV19
cdr3_nt: TGTGCCAGTAGTACCGGACAGTGGGATCAGCCCCAGCATTTT
cdr3_aa: CASSTGQWDQPQHF

clone_size: NA
d_call: TRBD1
j_call: TRBJ1-6
v_call: TRBV6-5
cdr3_nt: TGTGCCAGCAGTTACTCGACAGGGGCGCGTTCACCCCTCCACTTT
cdr3_aa: CASSYSTGARSPLHF

clone_size: NA
d_call: TRBD2
j_call: TRBJ2-7
v_call: TRBV11-2
cdr3_nt: TGTGCCAGCAGCTTAGTTGTAGGGAGGGGCTACGAGCAGTACTTC
cdr3_aa: CASSLVVGRGYEQYF

clone_size: NA
d_call: TRBD1
j_call: TRBJ2-7
v_call: TRBV5-4
cdr3_nt: TGTGCCAGCAGGTACGGGACAGGGAGGAAAGGAGGGGAGCAGTACTTC
cdr3_aa: CASRYGTGRKGGEQYF

clone_size: once
d_call: TRBD1
j_call: TRBJ1-5
v_call: TRBV19
cdr3_nt: TGTGCCAGTAGTAGCGACAGGGGATTCAATCAGCCCCAGCATTTT
cdr3_aa: CASSSDRGFNQPQHF

clone_size: NA
d_call: NA
j_call: TRBJ2-4
v_call: TRBV4-2
cdr3_nt: TGTGCCAGCAGCCAAGATTCGAGGGCCAAAAACATTCAGTACTTC
cdr3_aa: CASSQDSRAKNIQYF

clone_size: NA
d_call: TRBD1
j_call: TRBJ2-7
v_call: TRBV5-1
cdr3_nt: TGCGCCAGCAGACTCCGGGACAGGGAAGCCGAGCAGTACTTC
cdr3_aa: CASRLRDREAEQYF

clone_size: NA
d_call: NA
j_call: TRBJ1-4
v_call: TRBV7-2
cdr3_nt: TGTGCCAGCAGCTTAGGTCGTAGTAATGAAAAACTGTTTTTT
cdr3_aa: CASSLGRSNEKLFF

clone_size: NA
d_call: TRBD1
j_call: TRBJ1-1
v_call: TRBV19
cdr3_nt: TGTGCCAGTAGTATAAGGGGACAGGCGTTCACTGAAGCTTTCTTT
cdr3_aa: CASSIRGQAFTEAFF

clone_size: NA
d_call: NA
j_call: TRBJ2-1
v_call: TRBV7-6
cdr3_nt: TGTGCCAGCAGCTTAGGACGGGATGGGTATGAGCAGTTCTTC
cdr3_aa: CASSLGRDGYEQFF

clone_size: NA
d_call: TRBD2
j_call: TRBJ2-3
v_call: TRBV10-3
cdr3_nt: TGTGCCATCAGCGAGTCGGGGGGAGGGGTGATCACAGATACGCAGTATTTT
cdr3_aa: CAISESGGGVITDTQYF

clone_size: NA
d_call: TRBD1
j_call: TRBJ2-7
v_call: TRBV5-1
cdr3_nt: TGCGCCAGCAGCTTTGGAGACAGGGTCGAGCAGTACTTC
cdr3_aa: CASSFGDRVEQYF

clone_size: NA
d_call: NA
j_call: TRBJ2-3
v_call: TRBV7-2
cdr3_nt: TGTGCCAGCAGGAATCCCGGGGGTCCGGATACGCAGTATTTT
cdr3_aa: CASRNPGGPDTQYF